A selection of T cell receptor beta chains follows, all from one sample in a study of regulatory T cells in long-lasting Graves disease. TCRdb used MiXCR to reprocess the multiplex PCR reads, holding one entry per CDR3 protein. The data contain 500,000 or so distinct CDR3 sequences, about 16% of them singletons. The same data also contributed to another study, on T cells in Graves' hyperthyroidism and ophthalmopathy.

Material: peripheral blood mononuclear cells (PBMCs), obtained at new diagnosis, from a patient treated with antithyroid drugs. The source of these receptors is a woman between 40 and 65 years old with Graves disease. The CDR3 runs from the conserved cysteine through the conserved F or W. A D gene is named only where the DNA matches it firmly. Rows may omit the clone size; those that give it use once, few, many or a size class.

TRBV7-3	TRBJ2-6	few	.	TGTGCCAGCAACCCCGGGGCCCACTCTGGGGCCAACGTCCTGACTTTC	CASNPGAHSGANVLTF
TRBV3-1	TRBJ2-3	many	.	TGTGCCAGCAGCCAAGGCGGGGGCAGCACAGATACGCAGTATTTT	CASSQGGGSTDTQYF
TRBV28	TRBJ1-2	many	TRBD1	TGTGCCAGCAGTATTACAGGGGCCTCCTATGGCTACACCTTC	CASSITGASYGYTF
TRBV2	TRBJ2-1	few	TRBD2	TGTGCCAGCCAGGGACTAGCGGGGGCGGCCTCCTACAATGAGCAGTTCTTC	CASQGLAGAASYNEQFF
TRBV2	TRBJ1-1	many	.	TGTGCCAGCACCTTAGAAACACGAGCTTTCTTT	CASTLETRAFF
TRBV5-5	TRBJ1-1	.	.	TGTGCCAGCAGCTTGGGCCCCGACACTGAAGCTTTCTTT	CASSLGPDTEAFF
TRBV2	TRBJ2-7	many	.	TGTGCCAGCGGGGAGGGGGGCTACGAGCAGTACTTC	CASGEGGYEQYF
TRBV4-1	TRBJ1-4	.	.	TGCGCCAGCAGCCAAGCCTGGACAGTTCTCGGAAAACTGTTTTTT	CASSQAWTVLGKLFF
TRBV7-6	TRBJ1-1	many	.	TGTGCCAGCAGCCCCGAGCGGCAGGGGAGAGCTTTCTTT	CASSPERQGRAFF
TRBV12-3/TRBV12-4	TRBJ2-1	many	TRBD2	TGTGCCAGCAGTCAACGGAGCGGGGTGCCCTACAATGAGCAGTTCTTC	CASSQRSGVPYNEQFF
TRBV12-3/TRBV12-4	TRBJ2-7	.	TRBD1	TGTGCCAGCAGTCCAAGACAGGGGAAGGGGGCCTACGAGCAGTACTTC	CASSPRQGKGAYEQYF
TRBV7-9	TRBJ1-4	.	.	TGTGCCAGCAGCCCCCTGGGGCGTGAAAAACTGTTTTTT	CASSPLGREKLFF
TRBV6-1	TRBJ1-4	few	.	TGTGCCAGCACCAGAGTGGGGGGTCGGGAAAAACTGTTTTTT	CASTRVGGREKLFF
TRBV12-3/TRBV12-4	TRBJ1-5	.	.	TGTGCCAGCAGTGGGGGGAGCGCTCAGCCCCAGCATTTT	CASSGGSAQPQHF
TRBV6-1	TRBJ1-2	many	.	TGTGCCAGCAGTGAATCGAGGGAAGTCTATGGCTACACCTTC	CASSESREVYGYTF
TRBV28	TRBJ2-1	once	TRBD2	TGTGCCAGCAGTTCACTAGCGGGGGGCGCCTTCTCCTACAATGAGCAGTTCTTC	CASSSLAGGAFSYNEQFF
TRBV2	TRBJ1-2	many	.	TGTGCCGGAACAGGATCCAACTATGGCTACACCTTC	CAGTGSNYGYTF
TRBV20-1	TRBJ1-1	.	.	TGCAGTGCTAGTCGGGTAACTGAAGCTTTCTTT	CSASRVTEAFF
TRBV25-1	TRBJ2-1	few	.	TGTGCCAGCAGTGACTCAACTTGGATCAGCGGGCAGTTCTTC	CASSDSTWISGQFF
TRBV29-1	TRBJ2-7	.	TRBD2	TGCAGCGTCTCCCCGGGACTAGCGGGGGGCAGAGGGGAGCAGTACTTC	CSVSPGLAGGRGEQYF
TRBV7-3	TRBJ1-5	many	.	TGTGCCAGCAGCTTCCCAGGGATCAGTCAGCCCCAGCATTTT	CASSFPGISQPQHF
TRBV2	TRBJ2-1	many	.	TGTGCCAGCCGGGGTAGGAATGAGCAGTTCTTC	CASRGRNEQFF
TRBV20-1	TRBJ1-2	many	TRBD1	TGCAGTGCTAGAGATTACAGGGGAAACTATGGCTACACCTTC	CSARDYRGNYGYTF
TRBV19	TRBJ1-1	few	TRBD1	TGTGCCAGTCGACAGGGACAGAACACTGAAGCTTTCTTT	CASRQGQNTEAFF
TRBV3-1	TRBJ2-3	.	.	TGTGCCAGCAGCCAAGATGGGATTAGTACGCAGTATTTT	CASSQDGISTQYF
TRBV18	TRBJ1-5	many	TRBD1	TGTGCCAGCTCCGGGACAGCCACGGAACAGCCCCAGCATTTT	CASSGTATEQPQHF
TRBV6-2/TRBV6-3	TRBJ2-7	.	TRBD2	TGTGCCAGCAGTTACTCTCTAGCGGCTAAGCAGTACTTC	CASSYSLAAKQYF
TRBV9	TRBJ2-7	many	.	TGTGCCAGCAGCGTAGAGGCGGGGACGGCCTACGAGCAGTACTTC	CASSVEAGTAYEQYF
TRBV3-1	TRBJ2-3	.	TRBD2	TGTGCCAGCAGCCAAGGTCGCCAGCGGGGGGGCCGAAATACGCAGTATTTT	CASSQGRQRGGRNTQYF
TRBV5-1	TRBJ1-3	many	.	TGCGCCAGCAGCTTGGATAACTCTGGAAACACCATATATTTT	CASSLDNSGNTIYF
TRBV20-1	TRBJ2-5	.	.	TGCAGTGCTAGGCTCGGAATCTGGGAGACCCAGTACTTC	CSARLGIWETQYF
TRBV2	TRBJ1-1	.	.	TGTGCCAGCAGGGTTCCAACTGGATGGAACGCTGAAGCTTTCTTT	CASRVPTGWNAEAFF
TRBV20-1	TRBJ1-2	few	.	TGCAGTGCTAGACCCCATGGCGAGGGCTATGGCTACACCTTC	CSARPHGEGYGYTF
TRBV2	TRBJ1-6	.	TRBD1	TGTGCCAGCAGGCTAGAGACAGGGGGTAACTCACCCCTCCACTTT	CASRLETGGNSPLHF
TRBV20-1	TRBJ1-3	.	.	TGCAGTGCTTTGGGGCTCTCTGGAAACACCATATATTTT	CSALGLSGNTIYF
TRBV18	TRBJ1-1	many	.	TGTGCCAGCTCGACGGACTTGAACACTGAAGCTTTCTTT	CASSTDLNTEAFF
TRBV6-5	TRBJ2-7	.	TRBD2	TGTGCCAGCAGTTTGGCGGGGGGGCGCAATGAGCAGTACTTC	CASSLAGGRNEQYF
TRBV12-5	TRBJ1-2	.	TRBD1	TGTGCTAGTGCCACGGGACAGTTCTATGGCTACACCTTC	CASATGQFYGYTF
TRBV28	TRBJ2-5	.	TRBD2	TGTGCCAGCAGTCTCACAGGAAATCCCGGCGGGGGAGAGGCCCAGTACTTC	CASSLTGNPGGGEAQYF
TRBV20-1	TRBJ2-1	.	TRBD2	TGCAGTGCTAGGTCCGGGACGGGAGGTTCAAATGAGCAGTTCTTC	CSARSGTGGSNEQFF
TRBV19	TRBJ2-3	.	.	TGTGCCAGTAGTGTGCCAGCGGCGGGTGGCACAGATACGCAGTATTTT	CASSVPAAGGTDTQYF
TRBV19	TRBJ1-6	.	.	TGTGCCAGTAGTATATCCTCCGGGCCCAATTCACCCCTCCACTTT	CASSISSGPNSPLHF
TRBV20-1	TRBJ2-5	.	.	TGCAGTGTTAAGTTTGGAGAGACCCAGTACTTC	CSVKFGETQYF
TRBV12-3/TRBV12-4	TRBJ2-1	many	.	TGTGCCAGCAGCTTCGGCGCCCTGAGTGAGCAGTTCTTC	CASSFGALSEQFF
TRBV28	TRBJ1-6	many	.	TGTGCCAGCAGGGGGGACTCCTATAATTCACCCCTCCACTTT	CASRGDSYNSPLHF
TRBV19	TRBJ1-1	.	.	TGTGCCACTTCCCCAACAGGCGGGGCCGAAGCTTTCTTT	CATSPTGGAEAFF
TRBV20-1	TRBJ2-7	many	TRBD2	TGCAGTGCAAGTGGGACTAGCGCCGAGCAGTACTTC	CSASGTSAEQYF
TRBV2	TRBJ2-3	many	.	TGTGCCAGCCTCGACCCCAGGGGACCGCCAGATACGCAGTATTTT	CASLDPRGPPDTQYF